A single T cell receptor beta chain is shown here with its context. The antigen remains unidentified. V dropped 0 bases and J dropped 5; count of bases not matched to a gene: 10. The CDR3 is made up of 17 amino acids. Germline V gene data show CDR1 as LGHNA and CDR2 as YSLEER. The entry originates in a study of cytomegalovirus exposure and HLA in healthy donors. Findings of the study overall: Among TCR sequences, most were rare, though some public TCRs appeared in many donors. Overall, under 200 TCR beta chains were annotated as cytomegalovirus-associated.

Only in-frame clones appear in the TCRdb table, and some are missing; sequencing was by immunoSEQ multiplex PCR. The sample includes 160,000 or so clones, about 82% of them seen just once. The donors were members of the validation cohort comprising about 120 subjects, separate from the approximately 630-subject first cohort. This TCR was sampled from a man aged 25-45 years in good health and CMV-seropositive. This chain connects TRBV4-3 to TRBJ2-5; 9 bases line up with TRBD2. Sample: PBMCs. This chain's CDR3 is CASSQEGSGGFKETQYF. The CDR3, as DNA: TGCGCCAGCAGCCAAGAAGGAAGCGGGGGGTTTAAGGAGACCCAGTACTTC.